One and the same sample provided the 14 T cell receptor beta chains below, sequenced in a study of fetal regulatory T cell absence and autoimmunity. Data came from immunoSEQ multiplex PCR; TCRdb stores just in-frame clones and leaves some out. Of approximately 46,000 clones detected, roughly four fifths appear once; the ten largest clones hold approximately 0.37%. The specimen was cord blood. Receptors were obtained from a newborn boy with IPEX syndrome.

This clone came up once. The rearrangement uses TRBV2 and TRBJ2-2, with TRBD2 identical over 13 bases. This CDR3 contains 15 residues. In germline, CDR1 is SNHLY, CDR2 FYNNEI. Unmatched junction bases numbered 3, after V lost 6 bases and J lost 5 bases. Here the CDR3 DNA reads TGTGCCAGCAGGGGGACTAGCGGGGAAACCGGGGAGCTGTTTTTT. Translation gives CASRGTSGETGELFF.

The chain employs TRBV7-6 and TRBJ2-5, with 9 nucleotides matching TRBD2. Germline CDR1 SGHVS, CDR2 FNYEAQ. V lost 5 bases to trimming and J lost 1 base; unmatched junction nucleotides: 11. The CDR3 is made up of 17 amino acids. Here the CDR3 reads CASSTPRSGGLQETQYF. The DNA of the CDR3 is TGTGCCAGCAGCACCCCCCGGAGCGGGGGGCTCCAAGAGACCCAGTACTTC.

The chain has TRBV12-5 and TRBJ2-1, with 11 nucleotides matching TRBD2. Per germline, CDR1 LGHNT and CDR2 FRNRAP. V was pared by 0 bases and J by 10 bases, with 5 bases of the junction left unmatched. The CDR3 runs 15 residues. The CDR3 is CASGLVLAGVDEQFF. The CDR3 DNA sequence: TGTGCTAGTGGTTTGGTACTAGCGGGAGTGGACGAGCAGTTCTTC. Combining the CDR3 with reference TRBV12-5 and TRBJ2-1 gives the whole variable domain DARVTQTPRHKVTEMGQEVTMRCQPILGHNTVFWYRQTMMQGLELLAYFRNRAPLDDSGMPKDRFSAEMPDATLATLKIQPSEPRDSAVYFCASGLVLAGVDEQFFGPGTRLTVL.

About this clone itself: An end of the junction does not agree with germline; a read error may underlie this. The chain recombines TRBV11-2 with TRBJ2-7; TRBD1 matches at 8 bases. Germline CDR1 is SGHAT and CDR2 is FQNNGV. CDR3 length: 14 residues. CDR3 amino acids: CAGSWGQEGYEQYF. CDR3 DNA: TGTGCCGGCAGCTGGGGACAGGAAGGGTACGAGCAGTACTTC.

DNA for the CDR3: TGTGCCAGCAGCGCAACTAGTTACGAGCAGTACTTC. Translated: CASSATSYEQYF. V and J are TRBV7-9 and TRBJ2-7; possibly TRBD2 for D (5 bases). This CDR3 has 12 residues. Trimming removed 5 bases from V and 4 bases from J, with 9 bases in between. The germline V gene has CDR1 SEHNR and CDR2 FQNEAQ (reference sequence).

The chain has TRBV19 and TRBJ2-7; D might be TRBD1 (6 bases). This CDR3 is built from 15 residues. The germline V gene encodes CDR1 LNHDA and CDR2 SQIVND (reference sequence). Trimming stripped 5 bases from V and 0 bases from J, with 14 bases between. The CDR3 loop reads CASSPDRSYSYEQYF. The CDR3 region has the DNA TGTGCCAGTAGTCCTGACAGGTCCTACTCCTACGAGCAGTACTTC. The whole variable domain, filled in from reference TRBV19 and TRBJ2-7, reads DGGITQSPKYLFRKEGQNVTLSCEQNLNHDAMYWYRQDPGQGLRLIYYSQIVNDFQKGDIAEGYSVSREKKESFPLTVTSAQKNPTAFYLCASSPDRSYSYEQYFGPGTRLTVT.

This clone showed up just once. The J gene is TRBJ2-3, the V gene TRBV29-1, with 9 bases identical to TRBD1. The CDR3 spans 15 residues. Per germline, CDR1 SQVTM and CDR2 ANQGSEA. The V segment lost 6 bases and the J segment 4 bases; nucleotides outside the gene matches: 11. In DNA, the CDR3 is TGCAGCGTCGGTCGACAGGGGGAACGGGCAGATACGCAGTATTTT. Residues: CSVGRQGERADTQYF.

The chain combines TRBV29-1 with TRBJ2-7; 8 nucleotides line up with TRBD1. The CDR3 has 13 residues. Germline CDR1 is SQVTM and CDR2 is ANQGSEA. V shed 5 bases, J shed 0 bases, and the junction held 3 bases outside the gene matches. CDR3 residues: CSVRTGHSYEQYF. The CDR3, as DNA: TGCAGCGTTCGGACAGGGCACTCCTACGAGCAGTACTTC.

The CDR3 protein is CASNPTEEGQPQHF. The DNA for the CDR3 is TGTGCCAGCAACCCGACAGAGGAAGGGCAGCCCCAGCATTTT. The J gene is TRBJ1-5, the V gene TRBV6-6; a weak D match, TRBD1 (5 bases). V was pared by 7 bases and J by 7 bases, with 17 bases between. The CDR3 extends over 14 amino acids. CDR1 MNHNY and CDR2 SVGAGI come from the germline V gene (reference sequence).

The V call is TRBV11-3, the J call TRBJ2-3; D gene ambiguous. The germline V gene encodes CDR1 SGHNT and CDR2 YENEEA. The CDR3 has 12 amino acids. Trimming cost V 5 bases and J 6 bases, with 9 bases left between them. The CDR3 sequence: CASSDSSDTQYF. The DNA for the CDR3 is TGTGCCAGCAGCGACTCCTCCGATACGCAGTATTTT.

V gene TRBV30 combines with J gene TRBJ1-1, with D possibly being TRBD1 (6 bases). The CDR3 spans 12 residues. In germline, CDR1 is GTSNPN, CDR2 SVGIG (reference sequence). V dropped 0 bases and J dropped 4 bases, with 6 bases sitting between them. CDR3 DNA: TGTGCCTGGAGTGTGGGGGCCACTGAAGCTTTCTTT. This gives the protein CAWSVGATEAFF.

J is TRBJ2-7 and V is TRBV4-1; D is unresolved. Germline CDR1 reads MGHRA; CDR2 reads YSYEKL. Trimming cost V 2 bases and J 2 bases, with 10 bases left between them. The CDR3 contains 14 residues. This chain's CDR3 is CASSQPFRTYEQYF. The CDR3 nucleotides read TGCGCCAGCAGCCAACCATTCCGTACCTACGAGCAGTACTTC.

This sequence joins TRBV5-4 and TRBJ1-2; TRBD1 agrees at 8 bases. Trimming cost V 5 bases and J 8 bases; bases outside gene matches: 8. CDR3 size: 13 residues. Germline-derived CDR1 and CDR2 are SGHNT and YYREEE (reference sequence). In nucleotides, the CDR3 is TGTGCCAGCAGTAGGACAGGGTTTGGGGGCTACACCTTC. Translating gives CASSRTGFGGYTF.

This clone was observed a handful of times. The V gene is TRBV7-6, the J gene TRBJ2-5, with unresolved D. CDR1 SGHVS and CDR2 FNYEAQ come from the germline V gene. The CDR3 has 11 residues. Trimming stripped 4 bases from V and 4 bases from J, with 4 bases between. CDR3 protein: CASSYRETQYF. CDR3 in DNA: TGTGCCAGCAGCTACAGAGAGACCCAGTACTTC.